These 10 T cell receptor beta chains originate from one sample sequenced in a study of cytomegalovirus exposure and HLA in healthy donors. The study ran its PCR with 60 Vbeta and 13 Jbeta primers. The data were produced by immunoSEQ multiplex PCR, yet TCRdb's version contains in-frame clones alone and is incomplete. Of some 80,000 clones in the sample, 78% are singletons; the top ten hold 1.5% to 2%. The specimen was PBMCs. The receptors shown here come from a man aged 35-49 years in good health and CMV-seronegative.

The rearrangement uses TRBV10-3 and TRBJ2-2, with 7 positions matching TRBD1. Germline CDR1 and CDR2: ENHRY and SYGVKD. J was trimmed by 0 bases and V by 4 bases; bases with no gene match: 11. The CDR3 extends over 18 amino acids. The CDR3 loop is CAISGVGQHFSNTGELFF. The DNA for the CDR3 is TGTGCCATCAGTGGTGTGGGACAGCACTTTTCGAACACCGGGGAGCTGTTTTTT.

The chain links TRBV7-2 to TRBJ2-4; D might be TRBD1 (6 bases). CDR3 length equals 14 residues. CDR1 and CDR2 from the germline V gene are SGHTA and FQGNSA. Trimming pared 0 bases from V and 12 bases from J, leaving 15 bases between. CDR3 region: CASSLASGTDSQYF. The CDR3 region has the DNA TGTGCCAGCAGCTTAGCATCCGGTACGGACAGTCAGTACTTC.

The chain is built from TRBV7-9 and TRBJ2-5; D is undetermined. The J call may be mistaken, given a closer DNA end match to TRBJ2-7. This CDR3 is built from 15 residues. From germline, CDR1 is SEHNR and CDR2 FQNEAQ (reference sequence). The CDR3: CASSRAGSATYEQYF. Written as DNA, the CDR3 is TGTGCCAGCAGCCGAGCAGGTTCAGCCACCTACGAGCAGTACTTC.

This chain links TRBV6-6 with TRBJ2-2; 9 nucleotides agree with TRBD2. The CDR3 is 14 amino acids. The germline gives CDR1 MNHNY, CDR2 SVGAGI (reference sequence). With 4 bases clipped from V and 8 bases from J, the junction kept 5 bases outside the gene matches. The CDR3 sequence is CASSLRGGQGELFF. CDR3 DNA sequence: TGTGCCAGCAGTTTGCGGGGGGGTCAGGGGGAGCTGTTTTTT.

Written as DNA, the CDR3 is TGTGCCAGCAGTTACTCGATCGGGAACTATGGCTACACCTTC. This translates into CASSYSIGNYGYTF. The chain joins TRBV6-5 to TRBJ1-2; D ambiguous. Germline CDR1 and CDR2: MNHEY and SVGAGI. The CDR3 length is 14 residues. Deletions cut 0 bases from V and 2 bases from J, with 7 bases between.

V usage is TRBV4-2 and J usage is TRBJ1-1; no reliable D call. The CDR3 length is 17 residues. Trimming stripped 0 bases from V and 1 base from J, with 15 bases between. Germline CDR1 LGHNA, CDR2 YNFKEQ. Written as DNA, the CDR3 is TGTGCCAGCAGCCAAGATAGACTCTTTGGATGGAACACTGAAGCTTTCTTT. Its translation is CASSQDRLFGWNTEAFF.

The genes are TRBV7-9 and TRBJ2-2, with no clear D. The V end was cut by 5 bases, the J end by 1 base, with 8 bases between. CDR3 length equals 14 residues. The V gene's germline CDR1 is SEHNR and CDR2 FQNEAQ (reference sequence). CDR3 sequence reads: CASSPTVNTGELFF. CDR3 nucleotides: TGTGCCAGCAGCCCTACAGTGAACACCGGGGAGCTGTTTTTT.

V gene TRBV30 combines with J gene TRBJ2-5; the match to TRBD2 covers 9 bases. With V trimmed by 3 bases and J by 2 bases, 7 bases remained unmatched. The CDR3 extends over 15 amino acids. Germline CDR1 is GTSNPN and CDR2 is SVGIG (reference sequence). In nucleotides, the CDR3 is TGTGCCTGGAGAGATGGACTAGCGCGTCAAGAGACCCAGTACTTC. Translation gives CAWRDGLARQETQYF. The whole variable domain, filled in from reference TRBV30 and TRBJ2-5, reads SQTIHQWPATLVQPVGSPLSLECTVEGTSNPNLYWYRQAAGRGLQLLFYSVGIGQISSEVPQNLSASRPQDRQFILSSKKLLLSDSGFYLCAWRDGLARQETQYFGPGTRLLVL.

The rearrangement links TRBV5-6 to TRBJ2-3, with D tentatively TRBD1 (6 bases). Trimming cost V 3 bases and J 3 bases, with 14 bases left between them. The germline CDR1 and CDR2 sequences are SGHDT and YYEEEE. There are 15 residues in the CDR3. The CDR3 nucleotides read TGTGCCAGCAGCTACGATACTAGGGGGACAGATACGCAGTATTTT. Translating gives CASSYDTRGTDTQYF. Together with reference TRBV5-6 and TRBJ2-3, the CDR3 gives the full variable domain: DAGVTQSPTHLIKTRGQQVTLRCSPKSGHDTVSWYQQALGQGPQFIFQYYEEEERQRGNFPDRFSGHQFPNYSSELNVNALLLGDSALYLCASSYDTRGTDTQYFGPGTRLTVL.

The V and J genes are TRBV6-1 and TRBJ2-1, with D unclear. The CDR3 runs 13 residues. In germline, CDR1 is MNHNS, CDR2 SASEGT. V lost 7 bases to trimming and J lost 0 bases, with 7 bases between them. The CDR3, as DNA: TGTGCCAGCATTCTAAGCTCCTACAATGAGCAGTTCTTC. Amino acids: CASILSSYNEQFF.